These T cell receptor beta chains were read from a single sample in a study of blood T cells in healthy people across ages. One entry per CDR3 protein, called by TCRdb with MiXCR from the 5' RACE reads. The table records 500,000 to 550,000 distinct CDR3 sequences, 24% of them present only once. These data also formed part of another study, on T cells of mothers and their children.

The sequenced material came from blood. The receptors come from a boy between 10 and 17 years old in good health. Each CDR3 is given without its conserved first and last residue.

V,CDR3
TRBV15,ATSRGYETQY
TRBV12-3/TRBV12-4,ASRHDRGSGYT
TRBV28,ASGRETQY
TRBV27,ASRLSTGGETQY
TRBV29-1,SVEDRATMVETQY
TRBV4-2,ASSQDRDPADEQY
TRBV4-3,ASSQKTGGATDTQY
TRBV12-3/TRBV12-4,ASSADHEKLF
TRBV11-1,ASSLDGRTPSYEQY
TRBV28,ASSLGSAGPDTQY
TRBV2,ASLSGTGVTEAF
TRBV20-1,SARGLNNEQF
TRBV12-3/TRBV12-4,ASSPRGSLNTGELF
TRBV21-1,ASSKEYRGLTQY
TRBV7-8,ASSLVRTGIAYQETQY
TRBV4-3,ASSQPGLAGGLPF
TRBV5-1,ASSPRWGGRTDTQY
TRBV28,ASQQGTYEQY
TRBV2,ASSGEPYNEQF
TRBV15,ATRVITGDGEKLF
TRBV5-1,ASSSTDRPTELF
TRBV3-1,ASSQGAFWDEKLF
TRBV2,ASSEEILRGYEQF
TRBV12-3/TRBV12-4,ASRSGTVNTGELF
TRBV6-2/TRBV6-3,ASRRRTGTYQETQY
TRBV7-8,ASSATATSPGGPRNEQF
TRBV19,ASYSGPGTEAF
TRBV6-6,ASSYDNGPRQY
TRBV5-1,ASSLYRYTGELF